This T cell receptor beta chain was retrieved from a study of CD8+ T cells in alopecia areata. Across the study: The study gave tofacitinib for 6 to 18 months, then 6 months off drug. Affected scalp percentage determined the severity score of treated patients.

Germline CDR1 SEHNR, CDR2 FQNEAQ (reference sequence). The CDR3 covers 13 residues. The V end was cut by 5 bases, the J end by 5 bases, with 12 bases between. Stated treatment: oral pan-JAK inhibitor, 5-10 mg twice daily. Sequencing templates came from extracted RNA that was reverse transcribed into cDNA. Some clones are missing from TCRdb's copy, which holds only in-frame ones; the method was immunoSEQ multiplex PCR. Among 180,000 or so clones, 51% were seen once, and the ten largest hold roughly 9.1%. The sequence derives from a human donor with alopecia areata. V gene TRBV7-9 combines with J gene TRBJ2-5, with D uncertain. Sequences were derived from CD8+ T cells sorted from blood, sampled between weeks 51 and 54, from a patient treated with tofacitinib. The CDR3 here is CASSHQNGETQYF. The DNA of the CDR3 is TGTGCCAGCAGCCATCAAAACGGGGAGACCCAGTACTTC.